What follows are 17 T cell receptor beta chains derived from one specimen sequenced in a study of Graves' ophthalmopathy and Graves' hyperthyroidism. For repertoire sequencing, the TCR beta CDR3 regions were amplified from RNA transcripts. HTBI primers served in a first-round RT-PCR, which a second-round multiplex PCR followed. TCRdb used MiXCR to reprocess the multiplex PCR reads, holding one entry per CDR3 protein. The repertoire consists of roughly 1.1 million distinct CDR3 sequences, with approximately 35% occurring once and the leading ten covering over 8.5%. Material: peripheral blood or thyroid tissue (not recorded which). These receptors came from an adult man with Graves' hyperthyroidism.

This clonotype has a count of ten or more. CDR3 region: CSAQGHSDYEQYF. The DNA for the CDR3 is TGCAGTGCTCAGGGACATTCGGACTACGAGCAGTACTTC. The V and J genes are TRBV20-1 and TRBJ2-7; perhaps TRBD1 as D (6 bases). Between the trimmed V and J ends, which lost 5 bases and 3 bases, there was a span of 14 bases. Germline V gene sequence: CDR1 DFQATT, CDR2 SNEGSKA (reference sequence). The CDR3 contains 13 residues.

Only a few counts were recorded for this clonotype. V and J are TRBV28 and TRBJ2-7; D gene ambiguous. Germline V lookup: CDR1 MDHEN, CDR2 SYDVKM. This CDR3 region has 11 residues. V lost 8 bases and J 6 bases, leaving 11 bases between the germline ends. The CDR3 spells CASQTRSEQYF. CDR3 nucleotides: TGTGCCAGCCAAACTCGTTCCGAGCAGTACTTC.

This clonotype was seen repeatedly, ten times or more. The chain joins TRBV2 to TRBJ2-7; no clear D. The CDR3 extends over 13 amino acids. The germline gives CDR1 SNHLY, CDR2 FYNNEI. Trimming removed 7 bases from V and 0 bases from J, with 10 bases in between. Here the CDR3 DNA reads TGTGCCAGCAATAACTGGAGCTCCTACGAGCAGTACTTC. Translation: CASNNWSSYEQYF.

This clonotype has only one observation. The gene calls are TRBV28 and TRBJ2-5; D gene uncertain. Trimming pared 7 bases from V and 0 bases from J, leaving 18 bases between. Germline V gene sequence: CDR1 MDHEN, CDR2 SYDVKM. CDR3 length: 16 residues. CDR3 protein: CASTDWASPNQETQYF. The CDR3 region has the DNA TGTGCCAGCACCGATTGGGCATCACCCAACCAAGAGACCCAGTACTTC.

The table lists this clonotype with a few counts. The chain couples TRBV10-3 to TRBJ2-5, with 9 bases aligning to TRBD1. The germline gives CDR1 ENHRY, CDR2 SYGVKD. The CDR3 spans 16 residues. V was clipped by 10 bases and J by 5 bases; unmatched bases: 17. For the CDR3, the DNA is TGTGCCAGCAAACCTGGGGGACAGGGTTCGTGGGAGACCCAGTACTTC. Its translation: CASKPGGQGSWETQYF.

With respect to this clonotype: This may arise from a read error, as a much more abundant clone is one base away. V is TRBV19 and J is TRBJ2-7; TRBD2 agrees at 14 bases. V dropped 3 bases and J dropped 6; count of bases not matched to a gene: 7. The CDR3 contains 16 residues. CDR1 is LNHDA and CDR2 is SQIVND in the germline V gene (reference sequence). The CDR3 sequence is CASSMEGLAGVLEQYF. Here the CDR3 DNA reads TGTGCCAGTAGTATGGAGGGACTAGCGGGAGTCCTCGAGCAGTACTTC.

Many counts were recorded for this clonotype. The chain combines TRBV7-8 with TRBJ2-7; D not resolved. The CDR3 is 15 residues long. Trimming cost V 1 base and J 6 bases, with 16 bases left between them. Germline values: CDR1 SGHVS, CDR2 FQNEAQ. Here the CDR3 DNA reads TGTGCCAGCAGCTTAGGTTTGGGGTTCGGGTTCGAGCAGTACTTC. It translates to CASSLGLGFGFEQYF.

This clonotype appeared a few times. V and J are TRBV28 and TRBJ2-5; D might be TRBD1 (6 bases). Trimming removed 5 bases from V and 5 bases from J, with 12 bases in between. Per the germline V gene, CDR1 is MDHEN and CDR2 is SYDVKM. The CDR3 is 13 residues long. The CDR3 nucleotides are TGTGCCAGCAGTAAGTGGACAGCGGAGACCCAGTACTTC. Protein: CASSKWTAETQYF.

The genes are TRBV14 and TRBJ2-7; TRBD1 agrees at 10 bases. This CDR3 is 14 amino acids long. Trimming at V came to 2 bases and at J to 7 bases, leaving 5 bases not matched to a gene. Germline CDR1 is SGHDN and CDR2 is FVKESK. CDR3 DNA: TGTGCCAGCAGCCAAACCCGGGACAGGGGAGAGCAGTACTTC. Protein: CASSQTRDRGEQYF.

CDR3 in amino acids: CASSDARGLEKLFF. The DNA of the CDR3 is TGTGCCAGCAGTGACGCGCGAGGACTGGAAAAACTGTTTTTT. The chain couples TRBV6-5 to TRBJ1-4; D gene ambiguous. V was trimmed by 5 bases and J by 8 bases, leaving 15 bases between them. The germline V gene encodes CDR1 MNHEY and CDR2 SVGAGI. There are 14 residues in the CDR3.

The chain links TRBV25-1 to TRBJ2-7; 7 positions match TRBD1. The CDR3 sequence is 14 residues long. Germline lookup yields CDR1 MGHDK and CDR2 SYGVNS. V trimming: 6 bases; J trimming: 4 bases; junction bases outside the gene matches: 9. Here the CDR3 DNA reads TGTGCCAGCAGAGGCCCGGGACAGAAATACGAGCAGTACTTC. Translation: CASRGPGQKYEQYF.

This rearrangement joins TRBV9 to TRBJ2-7, with 12 positions matching TRBD2. Germline CDR1 reads SGDLS; CDR2 reads YYNGEE. Losses at the gene ends were 0 bases for V and 3 bases for J; bases not matched to a gene: 4. This CDR3 has 16 residues. The CDR3 sequence: CASSVAGTSGLYEQYF. The CDR3, as DNA: TGTGCCAGCAGCGTAGCCGGGACTAGCGGGCTCTACGAGCAGTACTTC.

This clonotype appeared many times. The chain employs TRBV9 and TRBJ1-1; D is possibly TRBD1 (5 bases). V was shortened by 0 bases and J by 2 bases, with 8 bases between the two germline ends. The CDR3 runs 14 residues. CDR1 and CDR2 from the germline V gene are SGDLS and YYNGEE. CDR3 protein: CASSVGDFNTEAFF. The CDR3 nucleotides read TGTGCCAGCAGCGTAGGGGACTTCAACACTGAAGCTTTCTTT.

Points on this clonotype: A much larger clone sits a single nucleotide away, making a read error possible. The chain recombines TRBV5-4 with TRBJ1-3, with 7 nucleotides matching TRBD1. Trimming removed 4 bases from V and 2 bases from J; junction bases left unmatched: 3. The CDR3 consists of 14 residues. Germline loops: CDR1 SGHNT, CDR2 YYREEE (reference sequence). The CDR3 DNA sequence: TGTGCCAGCAGCCCAGGGGGGGCTGGAAACACCATATATTTT. Amino acids: CASSPGGAGNTIYF.

This clonotype was recorded at least ten times. This chain joins TRBV9 and TRBJ2-5; 8 bases are a match to TRBD2. From germline, CDR1 is SGDLS and CDR2 YYNGEE. The CDR3 totals 15 residues. After removal of 4 bases from V and 3 bases from J, the junction contained 8 bases not matched to a gene. CDR3 residues: CASSHYTSGKETQYF. The CDR3 DNA reads TGTGCCAGCAGCCATTACACTAGCGGCAAAGAGACCCAGTACTTC.

This clonotype was counted a few times. The chain links TRBV29-1 to TRBJ2-3; 8 nucleotides align to TRBD1. CDR3 length equals 14 residues. The germline CDR1 and CDR2 sequences are SQVTM and ANQGSEA. Unmatched junction bases numbered 7, after V lost 7 bases and J lost 1 base. The CDR3 coding sequence is TGCAGCGGCACGACAGGGGTGGGCACAGATACGCAGTATTTT. This sequence encodes CSGTTGVGTDTQYF.

V is TRBV9 and J is TRBJ2-7; maybe TRBD1 (6 bases). V lost 3 bases, J lost 9 bases, and 19 bases lay in between. Germline CDR1 SGDLS, CDR2 YYNGEE. CDR3 length: 14 residues. The CDR3 region is CASSGTGTNRGQYF. DNA of the CDR3: TGTGCCAGCAGCGGGACCGGGACAAATCGCGGGCAGTACTTC.